This T cell receptor (beta chain) is from a study of cytomegalovirus exposure and HLA in healthy donors. Primers for the PCR totalled 60 Vbeta and 13 Jbeta. Sequenced by immunoSEQ multiplex PCR; TCRdb stores in-frame clones only, minus some. Of roughly 110,000 clones detected, about 64% appear once; the ten largest clones hold approximately 2.8%. Regarding this clone: The antigen is not known.

The junction had 4 bases not matched to a gene; V was cut back by 3 bases and J by 2 bases. Germline assignment: CDR1 SEHNR and CDR2 FQNEAQ (reference sequence). This CDR3 has 15 amino acids. Study-level results: Information on immune exposure was restricted to one variable (CMV serostatus).

The chain is built from TRBV7-9 and TRBJ2-3, with 8 bases lining up with TRBD2. The sequence was obtained from a female donor in good health and CMV-seronegative. The sample taken for sequencing was PBMCs. CDR3 nucleotide sequence: TGTGCCAGCAGCTTTACTAGCGGTCTCACAGATACGCAGTATTTT. As protein: CASSFTSGLTDTQYF.